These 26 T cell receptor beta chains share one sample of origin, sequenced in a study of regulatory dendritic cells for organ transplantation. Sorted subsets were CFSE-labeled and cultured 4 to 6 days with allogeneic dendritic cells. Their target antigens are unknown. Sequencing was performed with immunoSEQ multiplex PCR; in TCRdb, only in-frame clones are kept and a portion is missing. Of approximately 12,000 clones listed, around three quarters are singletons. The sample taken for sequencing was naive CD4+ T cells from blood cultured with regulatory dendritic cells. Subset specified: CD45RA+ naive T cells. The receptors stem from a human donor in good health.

CDR3: CASSYRDRVSEAFF. DNA for the CDR3: TGTGCCAGCAGCTACCGGGACAGGGTTTCTGAAGCTTTCTTT. The chain carries TRBV5-4 and TRBJ1-1, with 9 bases aligning to TRBD1. Per germline, CDR1 SGHNT and CDR2 YYREEE (reference sequence). V gave up 3 bases and J gave up 6 bases; unmatched junction bases: 6. This CDR3 has 14 amino acids.

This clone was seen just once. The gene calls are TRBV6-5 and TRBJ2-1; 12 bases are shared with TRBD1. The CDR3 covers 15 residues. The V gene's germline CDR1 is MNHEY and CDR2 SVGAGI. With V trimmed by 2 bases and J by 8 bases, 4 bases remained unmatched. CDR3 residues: CASSYVGQGADEQFF. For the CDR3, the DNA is TGTGCCAGCAGTTACGTGGGACAGGGGGCGGATGAGCAGTTCTTC.

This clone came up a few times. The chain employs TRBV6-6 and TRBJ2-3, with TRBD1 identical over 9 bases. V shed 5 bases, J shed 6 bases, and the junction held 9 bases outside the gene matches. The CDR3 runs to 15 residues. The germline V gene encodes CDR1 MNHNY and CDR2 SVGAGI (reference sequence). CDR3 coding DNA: TGTGCCAGCAGTACGCCCGGGACAGGGAGGGATACGCAGTATTTT. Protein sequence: CASSTPGTGRDTQYF.

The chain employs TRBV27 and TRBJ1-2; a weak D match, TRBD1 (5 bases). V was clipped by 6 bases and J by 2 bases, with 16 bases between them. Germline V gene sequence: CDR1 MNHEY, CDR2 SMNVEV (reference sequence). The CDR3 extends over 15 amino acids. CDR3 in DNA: TGTGCCAGCAGGCCGACTGGGGCTCGCAACTATGGCTACACCTTC. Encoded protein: CASRPTGARNYGYTF.

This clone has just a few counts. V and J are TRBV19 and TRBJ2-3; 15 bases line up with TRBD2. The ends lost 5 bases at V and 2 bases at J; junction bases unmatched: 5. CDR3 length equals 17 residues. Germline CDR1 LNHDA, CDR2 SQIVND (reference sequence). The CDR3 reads CASSPGTSGGYTDTQYF. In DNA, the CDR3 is TGTGCCAGTAGTCCAGGGACTAGCGGGGGGTACACAGATACGCAGTATTTT.

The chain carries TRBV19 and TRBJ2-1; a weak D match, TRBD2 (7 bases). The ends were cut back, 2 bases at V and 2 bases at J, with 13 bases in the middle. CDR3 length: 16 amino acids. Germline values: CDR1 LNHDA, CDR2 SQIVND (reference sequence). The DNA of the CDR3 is TGTGCCAGTAGTATAACGACGGGGGGCCCCTACAATGAGCAGTTCTTC. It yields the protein CASSITTGGPYNEQFF.

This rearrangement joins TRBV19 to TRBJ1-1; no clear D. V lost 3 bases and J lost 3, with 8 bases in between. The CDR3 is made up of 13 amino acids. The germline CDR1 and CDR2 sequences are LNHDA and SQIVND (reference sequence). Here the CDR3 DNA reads TGTGCCAGTAGTATCCTGAGTGACACTGAAGCTTTCTTT. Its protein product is CASSILSDTEAFF.

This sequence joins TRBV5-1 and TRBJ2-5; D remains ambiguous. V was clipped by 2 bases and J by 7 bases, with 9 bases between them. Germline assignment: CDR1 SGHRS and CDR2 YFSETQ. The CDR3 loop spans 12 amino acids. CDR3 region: CASSFEVGTQYF. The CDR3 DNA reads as TGCGCCAGCAGCTTCGAGGTTGGGACCCAGTACTTC.

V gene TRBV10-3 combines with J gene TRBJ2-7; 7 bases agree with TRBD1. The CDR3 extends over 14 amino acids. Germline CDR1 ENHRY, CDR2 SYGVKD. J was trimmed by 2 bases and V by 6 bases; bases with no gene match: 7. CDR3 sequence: CAIRDPGQTYEQYF. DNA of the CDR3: TGTGCCATCAGGGATCCGGGACAGACCTACGAGCAGTACTTC.

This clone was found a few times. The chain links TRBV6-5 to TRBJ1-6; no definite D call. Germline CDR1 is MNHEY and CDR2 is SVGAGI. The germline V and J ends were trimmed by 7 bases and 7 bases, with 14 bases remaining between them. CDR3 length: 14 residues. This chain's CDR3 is CASTPGGRNSPLHF. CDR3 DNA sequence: TGTGCCAGCACCCCCGGAGGCCGGAATTCACCCCTCCACTTT.

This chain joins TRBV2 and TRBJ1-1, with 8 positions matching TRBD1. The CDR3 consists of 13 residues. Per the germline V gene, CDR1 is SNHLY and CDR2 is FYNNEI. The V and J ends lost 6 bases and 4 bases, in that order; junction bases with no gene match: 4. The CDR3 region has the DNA TGTGCCAGCAGCCCCAGGGGGCCCACTGAAGCTTTCTTT. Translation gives CASSPRGPTEAFF. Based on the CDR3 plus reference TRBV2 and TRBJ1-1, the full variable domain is EPEVTQTPSHQVTQMGQEVILRCVPISNHLYFYWYRQILGQKVEFLVSFYNNEISEKSEIFDDQFSVERPDGSNFTLKIRSTKLEDSAMYFCASSPRGPTEAFFGQGTRLTVV.

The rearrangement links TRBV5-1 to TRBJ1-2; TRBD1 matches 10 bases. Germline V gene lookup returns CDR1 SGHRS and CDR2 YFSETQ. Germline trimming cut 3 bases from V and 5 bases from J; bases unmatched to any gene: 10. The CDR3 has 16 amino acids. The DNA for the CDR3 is TGCGCCAGCAGCTCCCCAAACAGGACAGGGGGATATGGCTACACCTTC. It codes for CASSSPNRTGGYGYTF.

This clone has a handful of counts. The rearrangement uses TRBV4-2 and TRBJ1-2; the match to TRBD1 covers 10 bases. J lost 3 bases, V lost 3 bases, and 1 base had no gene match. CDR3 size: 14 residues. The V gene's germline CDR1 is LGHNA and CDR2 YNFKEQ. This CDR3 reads CASSQDRGDYGYTF. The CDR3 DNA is TGTGCCAGCAGCCAGGACAGGGGGGACTATGGCTACACCTTC.

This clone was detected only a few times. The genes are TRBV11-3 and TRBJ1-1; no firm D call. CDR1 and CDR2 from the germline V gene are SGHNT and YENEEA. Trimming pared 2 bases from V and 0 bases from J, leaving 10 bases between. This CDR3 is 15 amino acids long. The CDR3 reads CASSLSLAVNTEAFF. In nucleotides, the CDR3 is TGTGCCAGCAGCTTATCCTTGGCAGTGAACACTGAAGCTTTCTTT.

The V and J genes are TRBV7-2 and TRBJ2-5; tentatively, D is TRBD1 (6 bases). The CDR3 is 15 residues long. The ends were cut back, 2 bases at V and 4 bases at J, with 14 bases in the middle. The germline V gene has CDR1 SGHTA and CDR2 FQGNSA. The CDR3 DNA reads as TGTGCCAGCAGCTTACAGGGGAACTTTGTAGAGACCCAGTACTTC. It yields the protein CASSLQGNFVETQYF.

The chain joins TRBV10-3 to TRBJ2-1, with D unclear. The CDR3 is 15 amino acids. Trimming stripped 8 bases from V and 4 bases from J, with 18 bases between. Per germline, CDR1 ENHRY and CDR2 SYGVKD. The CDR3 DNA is TGTGCCATCCGGCCTAGATTCCAAGGATACAATGAGCAGTTCTTC. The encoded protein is CAIRPRFQGYNEQFF.

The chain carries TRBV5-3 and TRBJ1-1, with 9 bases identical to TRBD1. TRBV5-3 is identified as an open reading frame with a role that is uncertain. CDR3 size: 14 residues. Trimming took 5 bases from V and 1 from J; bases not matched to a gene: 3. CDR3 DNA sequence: TGTGCCAGAAGTAGGACAGGGGCGAACACTGAAGCTTTCTTT. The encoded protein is CARSRTGANTEAFF.

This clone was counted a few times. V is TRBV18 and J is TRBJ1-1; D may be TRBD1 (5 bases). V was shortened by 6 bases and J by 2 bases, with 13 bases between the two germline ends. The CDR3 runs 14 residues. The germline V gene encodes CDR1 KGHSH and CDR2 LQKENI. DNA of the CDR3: TGTGCCAGCTCCACGGGACTAGCCAACACTGAAGCTTTCTTT. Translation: CASSTGLANTEAFF. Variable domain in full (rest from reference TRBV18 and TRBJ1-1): NAGVMQNPRHLVRRRGQEARLRCSPMKGHSHVYWYRQLPEEGLKFMVYLQKENIIDESGMPKERFSAEFPKEGPSILRIQQVVRGDSAAYFCASSTGLANTEAFFGQGTRLTVV.

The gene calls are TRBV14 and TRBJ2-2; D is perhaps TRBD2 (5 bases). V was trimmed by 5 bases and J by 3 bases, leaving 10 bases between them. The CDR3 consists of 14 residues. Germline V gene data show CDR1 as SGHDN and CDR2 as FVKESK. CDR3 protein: CASSFPGYTGELFF. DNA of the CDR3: TGTGCCAGCAGCTTTCCGGGGTACACCGGGGAGCTGTTTTTT. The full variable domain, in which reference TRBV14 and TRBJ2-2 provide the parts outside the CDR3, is EAGVTQFPSHSVIEKGQTVTLRCDPISGHDNLYWYRRVMGKEIKFLLHFVKESKQDESGMPNNRFLAERTGGTYSTLKVQPAELEDSGVYFCASSFPGYTGELFFGEGSRLTVL.

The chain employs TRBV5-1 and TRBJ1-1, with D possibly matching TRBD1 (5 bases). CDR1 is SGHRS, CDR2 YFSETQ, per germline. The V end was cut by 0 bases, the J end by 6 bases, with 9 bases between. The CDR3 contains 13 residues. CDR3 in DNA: TGCGCCAGCAGCTTGGACAGGCAGGCTGAAGCTTTCTTT. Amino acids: CASSLDRQAEAFF.

CDR3 in DNA: TGTGCCATCAGTCAGGCATATAACAGCTACGAGCAGTACTTC. It codes for CAISQAYNSYEQYF. This chain uses TRBV10-3 with TRBJ2-7; no clear D gene. Trimming pared 5 bases from V and 3 bases from J, leaving 14 bases between. This CDR3 contains 14 residues. Germline CDR1 reads ENHRY; CDR2 reads SYGVKD.

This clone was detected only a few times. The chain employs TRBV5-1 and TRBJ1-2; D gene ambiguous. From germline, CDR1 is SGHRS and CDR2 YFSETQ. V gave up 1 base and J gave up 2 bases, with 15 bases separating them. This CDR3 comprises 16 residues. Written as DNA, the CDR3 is TGCGCCAGCAGCTTGAGTCTAGCACCGGCGAACTATGGCTACACCTTC. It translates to CASSLSLAPANYGYTF.

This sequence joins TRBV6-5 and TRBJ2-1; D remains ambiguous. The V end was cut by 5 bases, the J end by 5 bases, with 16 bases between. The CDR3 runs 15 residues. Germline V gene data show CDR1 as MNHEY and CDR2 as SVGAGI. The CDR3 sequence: CASSLDPQAHNEQFF. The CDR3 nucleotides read TGTGCCAGCAGTCTTGACCCCCAGGCCCACAATGAGCAGTTCTTC.

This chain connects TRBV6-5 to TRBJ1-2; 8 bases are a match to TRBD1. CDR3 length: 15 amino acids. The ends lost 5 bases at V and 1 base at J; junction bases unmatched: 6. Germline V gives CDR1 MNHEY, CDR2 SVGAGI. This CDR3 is CASSPGQGGNYGYTF. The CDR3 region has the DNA TGTGCCAGCAGTCCTGGACAGGGCGGTAACTATGGCTACACCTTC.

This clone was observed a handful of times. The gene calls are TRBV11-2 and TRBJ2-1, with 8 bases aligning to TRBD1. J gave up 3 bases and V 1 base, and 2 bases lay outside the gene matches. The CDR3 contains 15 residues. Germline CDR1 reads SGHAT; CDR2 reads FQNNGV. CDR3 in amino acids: CASSLATGVYNEQFF. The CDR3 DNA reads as TGTGCCAGCAGCTTAGCGACAGGGGTCTACAATGAGCAGTTCTTC. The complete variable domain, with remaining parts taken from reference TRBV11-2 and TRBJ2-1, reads EAGVAQSPRYKIIEKRQSVAFWCNPISGHATLYWYQQILGQGPKLLIQFQNNGVVDDSQLPKDRFSAERLKGVDSTLKIQPAKLEDSAVYLCASSLATGVYNEQFFGPGTRLTVL.

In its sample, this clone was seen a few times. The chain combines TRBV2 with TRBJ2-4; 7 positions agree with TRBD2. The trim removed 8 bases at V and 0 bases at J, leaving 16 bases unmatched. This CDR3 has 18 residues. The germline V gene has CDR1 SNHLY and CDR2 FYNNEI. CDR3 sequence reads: CASPAGDGPFGAKNIQYF. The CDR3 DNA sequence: TGTGCCAGCCCCGCGGGGGACGGCCCGTTCGGAGCCAAAAACATTCAGTACTTC.